The 15 T cell receptor beta chains reported below all come from one sample, sequenced in a study of metastatic and nonmetastatic thyroid tumors. Via MiXCR, TCRdb re-called the PCR reads. The sample carries about 39,000 clones, 12% recorded once. All patients were treatment-naive before thyroid surgery. Sequenced: blood. These receptors were taken from a male donor with papillary thyroid cancer or a benign thyroid nodule (not recorded which). Some clones in this sample may be carry-over from other donors' samples.

As DNA, the CDR3 is TGTGCCAGCAGCTTGGTGGTTGGGGGGAGTGCCTACGAGCAGTACTTC. Translation gives CASSLVVGGSAYEQYF. The chain uses TRBV5-5 and TRBJ2-7; a possible D gene is TRBD2 (6 bases). The CDR3 totals 16 residues. Trimming cost V 0 bases and J 2 bases, with 15 bases left between them. CDR1 is SGHKS and CDR2 is YYEKEE in the germline V gene (reference sequence).

This clone was picked up many times. In DNA form, the CDR3 reads TGTGCCAGCAGTCGGACTAGCGGAACAAACATTCAGTACTTC. Translating gives CASSRTSGTNIQYF. The chain joins TRBV6-2 or TRBV6-3 to TRBJ2-4, with 10 bases matching TRBD2. CDR1 MNHEY and CDR2 SVGEGT come from the germline V gene. The length of the CDR3 is 14 residues. V trimming: 5 bases; J trimming: 6 bases; junction bases outside the gene matches: 4.

This clone came up many times. This chain connects TRBV4-2 to TRBJ2-7; 8 bases match TRBD2. Germline lookup yields CDR1 LGHNA and CDR2 YNFKEQ. V shed 0 bases, J shed 2 bases, and the junction held 12 bases outside the gene matches. There are 18 residues in the CDR3. The CDR3 region is CASSQDYMRLARTYEQYF. The CDR3 nucleotides are TGTGCCAGCAGCCAAGATTACATGAGACTAGCGCGAACCTACGAGCAGTACTTC.

This clone was observed many times. The gene calls are TRBV4-3 and TRBJ1-2, with D maybe TRBD1 (6 bases). The V end lost 2 bases, the J end lost 2 bases, and 12 bases lay between the germline ends. The CDR3 loop spans 15 amino acids. Germline loops: CDR1 LGHNA, CDR2 YSLEER. The CDR3 loop is CASSQRAGANYGYTF. The CDR3 region has the DNA TGCGCCAGCAGCCAACGGGCAGGGGCGAACTATGGCTACACCTTC.

This clone is labeled medium-sized. This chain links TRBV12-3 or TRBV12-4 with TRBJ1-2; 10 nucleotides match TRBD1. V shed 5 bases, J shed 8 bases, and the junction held 8 bases outside the gene matches. The CDR3 runs to 14 residues. The CDR3 nucleotides read TGTGCCAGCAGTAGGGACAGGGGAAAAGGCGGCTACACCTTC. This encodes CASSRDRGKGGYTF.

There are many counts of this clone. The chain couples TRBV20-1 to TRBJ2-2; the D gene is possibly TRBD2 (5 bases). The length of the CDR3 is 14 residues. Trimming stripped 5 bases from V and 3 bases from J, with 13 bases between. The V gene's germline CDR1 is DFQATT and CDR2 SNEGSKA (reference sequence). CDR3 nucleotide sequence: TGCAGTGCTCCACCCGGGGTGGACACCGGGGAGCTGTTTTTT. Protein product: CSAPPGVDTGELFF.

With regard to this clone: A read error may produce the germline difference seen at one junction end. V is TRBV20-1 and J is TRBJ2-2, with 9 bases matching TRBD1. The CDR3 runs to 15 residues. Looked up from germline, CDR1 is DFQATT and CDR2 is SNEGSKA (reference sequence). The CDR3 coding sequence is TGCAGTGCTATAGATGGGGACAGGGACACCGTGGAGCTGTTTTTT. This gives the protein CSAIDGDRDTVELFF.

This clone was counted at least ten times. V gene TRBV6-4 combines with J gene TRBJ1-6; D unclear. Germline V CDR1 and CDR2: MRHNA, SNTAGT. V was shortened by 2 bases and J by 0 bases, with 17 bases between the two germline ends. This CDR3 is built from 19 residues. The CDR3 DNA reads TGTGCCAGCAGTGACCCCTTGGGGAACAGCAGCTCCTATAATTCACCCCTCCACTTT. This translates into CASSDPLGNSSSYNSPLHF.

Judged by abundance, this clone is medium-sized (0.01 to 0.1%). The CDR3 nucleotides read TGTGCCAGCAGTGATAGTGACACCTATCAGCCCCAGCATTTT. Residues: CASSDSDTYQPQHF. The chain has TRBV6-1 and TRBJ1-5; D gene uncertain. V lost 3 bases and J lost 5, with 11 bases in between. The germline V gene has CDR1 MNHNS and CDR2 SASEGT. There are 14 residues in the CDR3.

By share of the sample, this clone is medium-sized. V gene TRBV6-4 combines with J gene TRBJ2-2, with D perhaps matching TRBD2 (6 bases). The CDR3 consists of 14 residues. Trimming removed 3 bases from V and 4 bases from J, with 9 bases in between. Germline-derived CDR1 and CDR2 are MRHNA and SNTAGT. As DNA, the CDR3 is TGTGCCAGCAGTGAGGGGGGTGGCACCGGGGAGCTGTTTTTT. It translates to CASSEGGGTGELFF.

This clone was detected many times. This chain uses TRBV6-1 with TRBJ2-3; 13 bases align to TRBD2. V dropped 11 bases and J dropped 0; count of bases not matched to a gene: 8. The germline gives CDR1 MNHNS, CDR2 SASEGT. The CDR3 totals 16 residues. This CDR3 reads CAAGTSGRDSTDTQYF. In nucleotides, the CDR3 is TGTGCCGCGGGTACTAGCGGGAGGGATAGCACAGATACGCAGTATTTT.

A note on this clone: Since a much larger clone is just one base distant, this may be a read error. The chain uses TRBV30 and TRBJ2-3, with a weak D call TRBD1 (6 bases). Trimming took off 2 bases at V and 1 base at J, with 13 bases between the two ends. CDR1 GTSNPN and CDR2 SVGIG come from the germline V gene (reference sequence). CDR3 length: 15 residues. CDR3 DNA: TGTGCCTGGAGTTACGCACAGGGCGGCACAGATACGCAGTATTTT. Its translation: CAWSYAQGGTDTQYF. Full variable domain (remainder filled in from reference TRBV30 and TRBJ2-3): SQTIHQWPATLVQPVGSPLSLECTVEGTSNPNLYWYRQAAGRGLQLLFYSVGIGQISSEVPQNLSASRPQDRQFILSSKKLLLSDSGFYLCAWSYAQGGTDTQYFGPGTRLTVL.

This clone came up a few times. The chain carries TRBV6-1 and TRBJ2-3; D gene unclear. Germline V gives CDR1 MNHNS, CDR2 SASEGT. V was shortened by 5 bases and J by 1 base, with 7 bases between the two germline ends. CDR3 length equals 13 residues. In nucleotides, the CDR3 is TGTGCCAGCAGTCTCCCTGGCACAGATACGCAGTATTTT. Protein product: CASSLPGTDTQYF.

This clone was seen ten or more times. V gene TRBV7-2 combines with J gene TRBJ2-2; no definite D call. The germline V gene encodes CDR1 SGHTA and CDR2 FQGNSA. The CDR3 covers 15 residues. The ends were cut back, 3 bases at V and 3 bases at J, with 11 bases in the middle. CDR3 sequence: CASSFLVRDTGELFF. In DNA form, the CDR3 reads TGTGCCAGCAGCTTCCTAGTACGGGACACCGGGGAGCTGTTTTTT.

Ten or more counts support this clone. The chain joins TRBV2 to TRBJ1-1; D gene ambiguous. Trimming took off 6 bases at V and 6 bases at J, with 14 bases between the two ends. This CDR3 spans 13 amino acids. Germline assignment: CDR1 SNHLY and CDR2 FYNNEI. The CDR3 DNA reads TGTGCCAGCAGGCTATCGACCGGGGCTGAAGCTTTCTTT. Residues: CASRLSTGAEAFF.